The entry that follows covers one T cell receptor beta chain sequence. Researchers ran the PCR with 60 Vbeta and 13 Jbeta primers. TCRdb keeps only in-frame clones here, not all; method: immunoSEQ multiplex PCR. The sample consists of 70,000 to 95,000 clones, 76% of them appearing once. The sample comes from a study of cytomegalovirus exposure and HLA in healthy donors. The sequenced material came from PBMCs. The clonotype originates from a man younger than 40 in good health and CMV-seropositive.

The chain's CDR3 is CASAEGGSNQPQHF. The CDR3 DNA sequence: TGCGCCAGCGCCGAAGGGGGTAGCAATCAGCCCCAGCATTTT. V and J are TRBV5-1 and TRBJ1-5, with D possibly matching TRBD1 (6 bases). The germline V gene encodes CDR1 SGHRS and CDR2 YFSETQ. Trimming took 7 bases from V and 0 from J, leaving 11 bases between them. The CDR3 sequence is 14 residues long.